This TCR beta chain was captured in a study of T cell repertoires in cytomegalovirus infection. With respect to this clonotype: The target antigen is unknown.

Looked up from germline, CDR1 is LGHNA and CDR2 is YSLEER. This CDR3 spans 14 amino acids. The V and J ends lost 0 bases and 4 bases, in that order; junction bases with no gene match: 1. MiXCR was run by TCRdb on the reads, yielding one entry per CDR3 protein. The sample holds approximately 730,000 distinct CDR3 sequences, around 29% seen once. This specimen was cultured CD8+ T cells from PBMCs, taken from culture after CMV antigen stimulation. The receptor was isolated from a human donor in good health (CMV status not recorded). Some clones in this sample may be carry-over from other donors' samples. The V gene is TRBV4-3, the J gene TRBJ1-1; 8 bases are shared with TRBD1. CDR3 DNA: TGCGCCAGCAGCCAAGAGCAGGGGGCCACTGAAGCTTTCTTT. This encodes CASSQEQGATEAFF.